What follows are 9 T cell receptor beta chains derived from one specimen sequenced in a study of metastatic and nonmetastatic thyroid tumors. Patients underwent thyroid surgery, and none had received any treatment before it. MiXCR re-clonotyped the PCR reads for TCRdb. The table includes 28,000 or so clones, approximately 15% detected once. Input material: blood. The receptors shown here come from a female donor with papillary thyroid cancer or a benign thyroid nodule (not recorded which). Some clones in this sample may be carry-over from other donors' samples.

The sample holds a few counts of this clone. J is TRBJ2-3 and V is TRBV7-8; 7 positions match TRBD2. Germline V gene sequence: CDR1 SGHVS, CDR2 FQNEAQ. The V segment lost 3 bases and the J segment 0 bases; nucleotides outside the gene matches: 3. The CDR3 spans 15 residues. The CDR3 nucleotides read TGTGCCAGCAGCTTGGGGACTACCAGCACAGATACGCAGTATTTT. It translates to CASSLGTTSTDTQYF.

This clone was seen at least ten times. The chain uses TRBV7-2 and TRBJ2-4, with 13 bases aligning to TRBD2. V was pared by 5 bases and J by 4 bases, with 5 bases of the junction left unmatched. From germline, CDR1 is SGHTA and CDR2 FQGNSA. The CDR3 length is 16 residues. CDR3 in DNA: TGTGCCAGCAGCCCTCGGACTAGCGGGAGAAAAAACATTCAGTACTTC. Translating gives CASSPRTSGRKNIQYF.

This clone was observed at least ten times. The chain links TRBV19 to TRBJ2-3; 14 bases align to TRBD2. The CDR3 is 14 residues long. The V gene's germline CDR1 is LNHDA and CDR2 SQIVND (reference sequence). V shed 4 bases, J shed 12 bases, and the junction held 6 bases outside the gene matches. The chain's CDR3 is CASSSGTSGRSQYF. In nucleotides, the CDR3 is TGTGCCAGTAGTAGCGGGACTAGCGGGAGATCCCAGTATTTT. The complete variable domain, with remaining parts taken from reference TRBV19 and TRBJ2-3, reads DGGITQSPKYLFRKEGQNVTLSCEQNLNHDAMYWYRQDPGQGLRLIYYSQIVNDFQKGDIAEGYSVSREKKESFPLTVTSAQKNPTAFYLCASSSGTSGRSQYFGPGTRLTVL.

This clone came up many times. This may be a read error: a much more frequent sequence differs by one nucleotide. Within the sample, other DNA sequences also encode this same CDR3. CDR3 nucleotide sequence: TGTGCCAGCAGCCGACACCGGACGGGGAAGGGCCACGAGCAGTACTTC. It specifies CASSRHRTGKGHEQYF. This rearrangement joins TRBV6-1 to TRBJ2-7; tentative D call: TRBD2 (5 bases). Trimming stripped 6 bases from V and 5 bases from J, with 23 bases between. Germline V gene sequence: CDR1 MNHNS, CDR2 SASEGT. The CDR3 has 16 residues.

This clone occurred many times. A much bigger clone sits one base away, suggesting this may be a read error. Other DNA sequences in the sample encode the same CDR3. The V and J genes are TRBV27 and TRBJ2-3; a weak D match, TRBD2 (5 bases). The CDR3 sequence is 13 residues long. The ends were cut back, 5 bases at V and 8 bases at J, with 14 bases in the middle. Looked up from germline, CDR1 is MNHEY and CDR2 is SMNVEV (reference sequence). CDR3 in DNA: TGTGCCAGCAGTCCGTCCGGACTGGGTACGCAGTATTTT. Translated, it gives CASSPSGLGTQYF.

Ten or more counts support this clone. The sample contains more than one DNA sequence encoding this CDR3. This rearrangement joins TRBV10-2 to TRBJ2-6, with 10 bases identical to TRBD1. V was pared by 11 bases and J by 2 bases, with 3 bases of the junction left unmatched. CDR3 size: 14 residues. The germline V gene encodes CDR1 WSHSY and CDR2 SAAADI. The CDR3 spells CAGTGDPGANVLTF. The CDR3 nucleotides read TGCGCCGGGACAGGGGATCCTGGGGCCAACGTCCTGACTTTC.

This clone has just a few counts. The CDR3 DNA sequence: TGTGCCAGCAGTTTATACGGCGGGCAGAGCTCCTACGAGCAGTACTTC. It yields the protein CASSLYGGQSSYEQYF. The V and J genes are TRBV12-3 or TRBV12-4 and TRBJ2-7; D might be TRBD2 (5 bases). The V end lost 2 bases, the J end lost 0 bases, and 14 bases lay between the germline ends. This CDR3 has 16 residues.

This clone came up many times. The V call is TRBV9, the J call TRBJ2-2, with 10 bases fitting TRBD1. The CDR3 is 15 amino acids. Germline trimming cut 4 bases from V and 7 bases from J; bases unmatched to any gene: 7. CDR1 and CDR2 from the germline V gene are SGDLS and YYNGEE. Here the CDR3 reads CASSPPGTGDGELFF. DNA for the CDR3: TGTGCCAGCAGCCCCCCCGGGACAGGGGACGGGGAGCTGTTTTTT. Complete variable domain (other parts from reference TRBV9 and TRBJ2-2): DSGVTQTPKHLITATGQRVTLRCSPRSGDLSVYWYQQSLDQGLQFLIQYYNGEERAKGNILERFSAQQFPDLHSELNLSSLELGDSALYFCASSPPGTGDGELFFGEGSRLTVL.

Concerning this clone itself: A much larger clone lies one base from this, so it may be a read error. The V call is TRBV25-1, the J call TRBJ2-7; D may be TRBD2 (6 bases). The CDR3 contains 19 residues. The germline V gene has CDR1 MGHDK and CDR2 SYGVNS. The CDR3 protein is CASSPEGPSGGQGVYDQYF. CDR3 DNA: TGTGCCAGCAGTCCCGAAGGTCCAAGCGGAGGGCAGGGCGTCTACGATCAGTACTTC.